These 21 T cell receptor beta chains were all obtained from the same sample, sequenced in a study of shared clonotypes between healthy human individuals. Naive CD8 cells were CD45RO-negative, positively selected for CCR7, excluding terminally differentiated effector memory CD45RA+ cells. Repertoires were generated with immunoSEQ multiplex PCR, while TCRdb's copy carries only in-frame clones and drops some. The repertoire includes nearly 2 million clones, less than 95% of them detected once, and roughly 1% sits in the top ten. Sequencing used naive CD8+ T cells sorted from blood. The receptors shown here come from a young man in good health.

This clone appeared a single time. The chain couples TRBV25-1 to TRBJ1-3, with D unresolved. The V gene's germline CDR1 is MGHDK and CDR2 SYGVNS. The germline V and J ends were trimmed by 5 bases and 0 bases, with 5 bases remaining between them. The CDR3 runs 13 residues. CDR3 residues: CASSLNSGNTIYF. The CDR3 bases are TGTGCCAGCAGTTTGAACTCTGGAAACACCATATATTTT.

V is TRBV7-8 and J is TRBJ2-5, with D possibly TRBD2 on 5 matching bases. V dropped 5 bases and J dropped 4 bases, with 11 bases sitting between them. CDR1 is SGHVS, CDR2 FQNEAQ, per germline. This CDR3 comprises 13 residues. The CDR3 protein is CASSQRVLETQYF. In DNA, the CDR3 is TGTGCCAGCAGCCAGAGGGTCTTAGAGACCCAGTACTTC.

V usage is TRBV5-1 and J usage is TRBJ2-5; 9 nucleotides line up with TRBD1. Germline assignment: CDR1 SGHRS and CDR2 YFSETQ. The ends lost 4 bases at V and 4 bases at J; junction bases unmatched: 8. This CDR3 has 15 residues. The CDR3: CASSMGGQGLETQYF. The CDR3 DNA reads as TGCGCCAGCAGCATGGGGGGACAGGGTCTAGAGACCCAGTACTTC.

The chain has TRBV7-2 and TRBJ2-1; D is undetermined. Deletions cut 1 base from V and 7 bases from J, with 8 bases between. CDR1 SGHTA and CDR2 FQGNSA come from the germline V gene. This CDR3 region has 13 residues. As DNA, the CDR3 is TGTGCCAGCAGCTTAGTTAGATTTAATGAGCAGTTCTTC. Residues: CASSLVRFNEQFF.

CDR3 residues: CASSLIGGREPQHF. In DNA form, the CDR3 reads TGTGCCAGCAGCTTAATAGGGGGGAGGGAGCCCCAGCATTTT. The J gene is TRBJ1-5, the V gene TRBV6-1; D might be TRBD1 (6 bases). V gave up 6 bases and J gave up 8 bases, with 17 bases separating them. Looked up from germline, CDR1 is MNHNS and CDR2 is SASEGT. The CDR3 contains 14 residues.

The chain has TRBV19 and TRBJ1-1, with D uncertain. Between the trimmed V and J ends, which lost 5 bases and 2 bases, there was a span of 9 bases. The CDR3 is 13 residues long. CDR1 and CDR2 (germline): LNHDA, SQIVND (reference sequence). CDR3 amino acids: CASSWQPNTEAFF. Written as DNA, the CDR3 is TGTGCCAGTAGTTGGCAGCCAAACACTGAAGCTTTCTTT.

The gene calls are TRBV7-9 and TRBJ2-4; TRBD2 agrees at 10 bases. The CDR3 is made up of 16 amino acids. Germline CDR1 SEHNR, CDR2 FQNEAQ (reference sequence). The V gene end was trimmed by 5 bases and the J gene end by 6 bases; junction bases not matched to a gene: 10. The CDR3 region is CASSARLAGEANIQYF. Written as DNA, the CDR3 is TGTGCCAGCAGCGCGCGTCTAGCGGGAGAAGCAAACATTCAGTACTTC.

A remark on this clone: Other DNA sequences from this sample encode an identical CDR3 as well. The V gene is TRBV4-1, the J gene TRBJ2-7; no clear D. The CDR3 is made up of 13 amino acids. Per germline, CDR1 MGHRA and CDR2 YSYEKL. Trimming removed 3 bases from V and 3 bases from J, with 9 bases in between. For the CDR3, the DNA is TGCGCCAGCAGCCAGTCGATCGACTACGAGCAGTACTTC. As protein: CASSQSIDYEQYF.

This clone was counted once. The chain couples TRBV28 to TRBJ1-6, with TRBD1 identical over 7 bases. The CDR3 has 15 residues. Per the germline V gene, CDR1 is MDHEN and CDR2 is SYDVKM. Trimming cost V 3 bases and J 7 bases; bases outside gene matches: 6. The CDR3 nucleotides are TGTGCCAGCAGTTTCGTCGGGACAGCCAATTCACCCCTCCACTTT. This codes for CASSFVGTANSPLHF.

The genes are TRBV11-2 and TRBJ2-1, with unresolved D. Trimming removed 2 bases at V and 3 bases at J, with 14 bases between. Per the germline V gene, CDR1 is SGHAT and CDR2 is FQNNGV. This CDR3 comprises 16 residues. The CDR3 nucleotides read TGTGCCAGCAGCTTATCAGAGGCGACGATCTACAATGAGCAGTTCTTC. This encodes CASSLSEATIYNEQFF.

The chain couples TRBV6-1 to TRBJ1-4; possibly TRBD1 for D (6 bases). The length of the CDR3 is 16 residues. Germline lookup yields CDR1 MNHNS and CDR2 SASEGT. Trimming took off 3 bases at V and 1 base at J, with 12 bases between the two ends. The CDR3 nucleotides are TGTGCCAGCAGTGATCTGCGGACAGTAACTAATGAAAAACTGTTTTTT. Residues: CASSDLRTVTNEKLFF.

V usage is TRBV5-6 and J usage is TRBJ2-1, with D possibly called TRBD1 or TRBD2 (5 bases each). Germline V gene lookup returns CDR1 SGHDT and CDR2 YYEEEE. V gave up 6 bases and J gave up 6 bases, with 16 bases separating them. The CDR3 has 14 amino acids. The CDR3 DNA sequence: TGTGCCAGCACGTTGAGGGGCGGCCCCAATGAGCAGTTCTTC. Translating it yields CASTLRGGPNEQFF.

Concerning this clone itself: The same CDR3 can be traced to other DNA sequences in this sample. The V and J genes are TRBV9 and TRBJ2-7; D might be TRBD1 or TRBD2, each matching 5 bases. V lost 0 bases to trimming and J lost 2 bases, with 9 bases between them. The length of the CDR3 is 14 residues. Germline CDR1 reads SGDLS; CDR2 reads YYNGEE. The CDR3 protein is CASSVGGATYEQYF. The DNA of the CDR3 is TGTGCCAGCAGCGTAGGAGGGGCCACCTACGAGCAGTACTTC.

The CDR3 protein is CASSLGPEGSYEQYF. In nucleotides, the CDR3 is TGCGCCAGCAGCTTGGGACCTGAAGGCTCCTACGAGCAGTACTTC. The chain couples TRBV5-1 to TRBJ2-7; D call uncertain. The CDR3 is 15 residues long. Trimming shortened V by 0 bases and J by 0 bases, and 10 bases separated the two germline ends. The germline gives CDR1 SGHRS, CDR2 YFSETQ.

Concerning this clone: At one end, the junction sequence differs from germline, possibly due to a read error. The chain links TRBV10-2 to TRBJ2-1; D is uncertain. The CDR3 is 12 residues long. Germline CDR1 is WSHSY and CDR2 is SAAADI. The CDR3 reads CASSEVWDFMIF. As DNA, the CDR3 is TGCGCCAGCAGTGAGGTATGGGATTTCATGATCTTC.

The chain has TRBV15 and TRBJ2-7, with unresolved D. Germline V gene data show CDR1 as LNHNV and CDR2 as YYDKDF (reference sequence). Trimming shortened V by 3 bases and J by 1 base, and 4 bases separated the two germline ends. This CDR3 is 12 amino acids long. The CDR3 coding sequence is TGTGCCACCAGCAGTCAATCCTACGAGCAGTACTTC. This sequence encodes CATSSQSYEQYF.

The chain is built from TRBV11-2 and TRBJ2-5; 13 bases are a match to TRBD2. The germline CDR1 and CDR2 sequences are SGHAT and FQNNGV. Germline trimming cut 5 bases from V and 4 bases from J; bases unmatched to any gene: 4. The CDR3 covers 15 residues. CDR3 loop: CASSVGLAGAETQYF. In DNA, the CDR3 is TGTGCCAGCAGCGTCGGACTAGCGGGGGCAGAGACCCAGTACTTC.

V is TRBV4-1 and J is TRBJ2-7; no clear D gene. The CDR3 has 14 amino acids. Germline CDR1 and CDR2: MGHRA and YSYEKL. With 2 bases removed from V and 3 bases from J, the gap between germline ends came to 11 bases. Here the CDR3 DNA reads TGCGCCAGCAGCCAAAACCTTGATGTCTACGAGCAGTACTTC. The encoded protein is CASSQNLDVYEQYF.

This clone was recorded a few times. Different DNA sequences within this sample yield the same CDR3. The rearrangement links TRBV30 to TRBJ2-3, with D hard to call. V lost 0 bases, J lost 0 bases, and 4 bases lay in between. The CDR3 runs 13 residues. CDR1 GTSNPN and CDR2 SVGIG come from the germline V gene (reference sequence). CDR3 nucleotide sequence: TGTGCCTGGAGTGTGGGAAGCACAGATACGCAGTATTTT. Its translation is CAWSVGSTDTQYF.

V gene TRBV30 combines with J gene TRBJ2-7; 8 bases agree with TRBD2. This CDR3 comprises 15 residues. V dropped 1 base and J dropped 9; count of bases not matched to a gene: 14. The germline CDR1 and CDR2 sequences are GTSNPN and SVGIG (reference sequence). Here the CDR3 DNA reads TGTGCCTGGAGTGCGCCTACCGAGCGGGAGTATGGGCAGTACTTC. It yields the protein CAWSAPTEREYGQYF.

This chain connects TRBV23-1 to TRBJ1-2; 7 positions match TRBD1. TRBV23-1 is filed as an ORF, its function uncertain. This CDR3 spans 14 amino acids. V shed 6 bases and J 7 bases; nucleotides not matched to a gene: 11. The CDR3 DNA reads TGCGCCAGCAGCTACCGAGGGGGCGCCGGTGGCTACACCTTC. Its protein is CASSYRGGAGGYTF.